The 20 T cell receptor beta chains listed next were all sequenced from one sample in a study of cytomegalovirus exposure and HLA in healthy donors. The PCR contained 60 Vbeta and 13 Jbeta primers. Generated by immunoSEQ multiplex PCR, the TCRdb table keeps only in-frame clones and is missing some. The table has under 150,000 clones, 85% seen once. Sequencing input: PBMCs. Receptor source: a woman in her 30s in good health and CMV-seropositive.

This sequence joins TRBV10-3 and TRBJ1-2; 7 bases are a match to TRBD1. J was trimmed by 7 bases and V by 0 bases; bases with no gene match: 8. This CDR3 has 15 amino acids. The germline V gene has CDR1 ENHRY and CDR2 SYGVKD. The CDR3 coding sequence is TGTGCCATCAGTGAGTCGACAGGGCGGGCCCTTGGCTACACCTTC. This sequence encodes CAISESTGRALGYTF.

The rearrangement links TRBV27 to TRBJ1-5; possible D gene TRBD1, 5 bases. This CDR3 spans 16 amino acids. Germline assignment: CDR1 MNHEY and CDR2 SMNVEV (reference sequence). V was clipped by 6 bases and J by 6 bases, with 21 bases between them. The CDR3 spells CASRPTGTPGGQPQHF. The CDR3 DNA sequence: TGTGCCAGCAGACCGACCGGGACCCCGGGAGGTCAGCCCCAGCATTTT.

This clone has more than one count but fewer than ten. This sequence joins TRBV28 and TRBJ1-2, with D possibly matching TRBD1 (5 bases). The CDR3 length is 13 residues. Between the trimmed V and J ends, which lost 7 bases and 2 bases, there was a span of 11 bases. Germline V gene lookup returns CDR1 MDHEN and CDR2 SYDVKM. The CDR3 protein is CASMFRVNYGYTF. In DNA, the CDR3 is TGTGCCAGCATGTTCAGGGTCAACTATGGCTACACCTTC.

This clone was found a few times. This chain links TRBV4-1 with TRBJ2-7; 12 nucleotides agree with TRBD2. The CDR3 has 17 amino acids. V lost 2 bases and J lost 0; bases outside the gene matches: 5. Germline CDR1 is MGHRA and CDR2 is YSYEKL. The CDR3 sequence is CASSQLWTSGNSYEQYF. The CDR3 bases are TGCGCCAGCAGCCAACTGTGGACTAGCGGGAACTCCTACGAGCAGTACTTC.

V usage is TRBV11-2 and J usage is TRBJ1-1; the match to TRBD1 covers 7 bases. The CDR3 is made up of 13 amino acids. Looked up from germline, CDR1 is SGHAT and CDR2 is FQNNGV. V was clipped by 5 bases and J by 5 bases; unmatched bases: 5. CDR3 DNA sequence: TGTGCCAGCAGCCCTACAGGGGTTACTGAAGCTTTCTTT. The encoded protein is CASSPTGVTEAFF.

The V and J genes are TRBV2 and TRBJ1-4; TRBD1 matches 7 bases. The J segment lost 7 bases and the V segment lost 10 bases, leaving 9 bases of the junction unmatched. CDR3 size: 13 residues. Germline CDR1 SNHLY, CDR2 FYNNEI. CDR3: CATQQGTFEKLFF. CDR3 coding DNA: TGTGCCACACAACAGGGGACTTTTGAAAAACTGTTTTTT.

The CDR3, as DNA: TGCGCCAGCAGCTTGGGTCAGGGGGTGCAAGAGACCCAGTACTTC. Translation gives CASSLGQGVQETQYF. The chain couples TRBV5-1 to TRBJ2-5; 7 bases line up with TRBD1. CDR1 is SGHRS and CDR2 is YFSETQ in the germline V gene. This CDR3 contains 15 residues. Trimming took 0 bases from V and 2 from J; bases not matched to a gene: 4. Together with reference TRBV5-1 and TRBJ2-5, the CDR3 gives the full variable domain: KAGVTQTPRYLIKTRGQQVTLSCSPISGHRSVSWYQQTPGQGLQFLFEYFSETQRNKGNFPGRFSGRQFSNSRSEMNVSTLELGDSALYLCASSLGQGVQETQYFGPGTRLLVL.

The chain recombines TRBV5-6 with TRBJ2-3, with 10 bases lining up with TRBD2. The CDR3 spans 16 residues. CDR1 SGHDT and CDR2 YYEEEE come from the germline V gene. Trimming removed 4 bases from V and 3 bases from J; junction bases left unmatched: 8. Here the CDR3 DNA reads TGTGCCAGCAGCACCCCGGGACTAGCGCCGACAGATACGCAGTATTTT. Its translation is CASSTPGLAPTDTQYF.

V gene TRBV5-4 combines with J gene TRBJ2-2, with D perhaps matching TRBD1 (7 bases). Trimming removed 0 bases at V and 0 bases at J, with 12 bases between. This CDR3 contains 17 residues. Looked up from germline, CDR1 is SGHNT and CDR2 is YYREEE (reference sequence). The CDR3 is CASSLAQGGSNTGELFF. The CDR3 bases are TGTGCCAGCAGCTTGGCGCAGGGGGGTTCGAACACCGGGGAGCTGTTTTTT.

The J gene is TRBJ2-1, the V gene TRBV7-3; 15 bases fit TRBD2. Germline CDR1 reads SGHTA; CDR2 reads FQGTGA. The CDR3 totals 17 residues. V trimming: 5 bases; J trimming: 4 bases; junction bases outside the gene matches: 6. The CDR3 region has the DNA TGTGCCAGCAGCCCCCCCGGGACTAGCGGGGGGTACAATGAGCAGTTCTTC. Its translation: CASSPPGTSGGYNEQFF. Using reference TRBV7-3 and TRBJ2-1 for the parts outside the CDR3, the full variable domain is GAGVSQTPSNKVTEKGKYVELRCDPISGHTALYWYRQSLGQGPEFLIYFQGTGAADDSGLPNDRFFAVRPEGSVSTLKIQRTERGDSAVYLCASSPPGTSGGYNEQFFGPGTRLTVL.

This chain joins TRBV7-3 and TRBJ2-2; D unresolved. V was shortened by 8 bases and J by 7 bases, with 11 bases between the two germline ends. The CDR3 has 12 residues. In germline, CDR1 is SGHTA, CDR2 FQGTGA. The CDR3 protein is CASGAGNGELFF. DNA of the CDR3: TGTGCCAGCGGCGCAGGAAACGGGGAGCTGTTTTTT.

In nucleotides, the CDR3 is TGTGCCAGCAGTGACCTAGCGGGAGGGACCTACGAGCAGTACTTC. It yields the protein CASSDLAGGTYEQYF. The chain is built from TRBV6-6 and TRBJ2-5, with 12 nucleotides matching TRBD2. The DNA end favors TRBJ2-7, so the J call may be wrong. Germline CDR1 is MNHNY and CDR2 is SVGAGI (reference sequence). CDR3 size: 15 residues.

J is TRBJ2-7 and V is TRBV2; TRBD1 aligns across 10 bases. This CDR3 contains 15 residues. J lost 5 bases, V lost 6 bases, and 10 bases had no gene match. CDR1 is SNHLY and CDR2 is FYNNEI in the germline V gene. This CDR3 reads CASRPAGQGWHEQYF. In DNA, the CDR3 is TGTGCCAGCAGACCCGCGGGACAGGGGTGGCACGAGCAGTACTTC.

This clone appeared a single time. This chain links TRBV6-6 with TRBJ1-1; TRBD1 might be the D (5 bases). V was trimmed by 8 bases and J by 1 base, leaving 17 bases between them. The V gene's germline CDR1 is MNHNY and CDR2 SVGAGI (reference sequence). The CDR3 covers 15 residues. The DNA for the CDR3 is TGTGCCAGCCATTATGACAGATCTGCGAACACTGAAGCTTTCTTT. This codes for CASHYDRSANTEAFF.

This chain connects TRBV28 to TRBJ1-2; 8 bases match TRBD1. V gave up 2 bases and J gave up 3 bases; unmatched junction bases: 5. The CDR3 is 15 amino acids. CDR1 MDHEN and CDR2 SYDVKM come from the germline V gene. The CDR3, as DNA: TGTGCCAGCAGTTTAATAACAGGGGGGGACTATGGCTACACCTTC. It encodes CASSLITGGDYGYTF.

This clone was counted a single time. The chain has TRBV7-9 and TRBJ2-1; TRBD2 agrees at 7 bases. This CDR3 is built from 10 residues. Germline V gene data show CDR1 as SEHNR and CDR2 as FQNEAQ (reference sequence). V trimming: 11 bases; J trimming: 10 bases; junction bases outside the gene matches: 5. Here the CDR3 DNA reads TGTGCCGGCGAGGGACTAGAGCAGTTCTTC. Translation gives CAGEGLEQFF.

This sequence joins TRBV5-1 and TRBJ2-5; 7 nucleotides line up with TRBD1. The germline V gene encodes CDR1 SGHRS and CDR2 YFSETQ. This CDR3 contains 15 residues. J was trimmed by 1 base and V by 1 base; bases with no gene match: 4. The CDR3 is CASSLMGQSQETQYF. The CDR3 nucleotides are TGCGCCAGCAGCTTGATGGGACAGTCCCAAGAGACCCAGTACTTC.

The rearrangement uses TRBV6-1 and TRBJ1-2; D is unclear. V lost 7 bases, J lost 2 bases, and 8 bases lay in between. The CDR3 has 12 residues. Germline CDR1 reads MNHNS; CDR2 reads SASEGT. The CDR3 loop reads CASTEQNYGYTF. The CDR3 DNA follows: TGTGCCAGCACCGAACAAAACTATGGCTACACCTTC.

This clone was picked up one time. The rearrangement links TRBV10-3 to TRBJ1-2, with 7 bases aligning to TRBD1. In germline, CDR1 is ENHRY, CDR2 SYGVKD. This CDR3 has 12 residues. The ends lost 8 bases at V and 0 bases at J; junction bases unmatched: 0. CDR3 bases: TGTGCCATCCAGGGGGCTAACTATGGCTACACCTTC. It translates to CAIQGANYGYTF.

This chain links TRBV30 with TRBJ1-1, with D tentatively TRBD1 (6 bases). This CDR3 is 14 amino acids long. Per the germline V gene, CDR1 is GTSNPN and CDR2 is SVGIG (reference sequence). Deletions cut 0 bases from V and 5 bases from J, with 13 bases between. The CDR3 DNA follows: TGTGCCTGGAGTGTAGTTCAGGGGTGGACTGAAGCTTTCTTT. Its translation is CAWSVVQGWTEAFF.